Following are 5 T cell receptor beta chains from one sample sequenced in a study of T cell responses to AZD1222 COVID-19 vaccine. Produced via immunoSEQ multiplex PCR; TCRdb's table is partial and in-frame only. This sample yields tens of thousands of clones, of which around 90% are seen a single time; 4.5% belongs to the top ten. The starting material was peripheral blood, obtained on day 0 of MenACWY control vaccination. The receptors originated from an adult in good health.

The chain recombines TRBV5-4 with TRBJ1-1; 8 bases agree with TRBD1. The V gene's germline CDR1 is SGHNT and CDR2 YYREEE (reference sequence). With V trimmed by 4 bases and J by 7 bases, 18 bases remained unmatched. The CDR3 runs 17 residues. The CDR3 loop reads CASSREVAGGARGEAFF. CDR3 coding DNA: TGTGCCAGCAGCAGGGAGGTGGCAGGGGGCGCGAGGGGTGAAGCTTTCTTT.

The chain recombines TRBV29-1 with TRBJ1-1, with no clear D. V lost 2 bases and J 1 base, leaving 2 bases between the germline ends. CDR3 size: 11 residues. The germline V gene encodes CDR1 SQVTM and CDR2 ANQGSEA. CDR3 region: CSVEWNTEAFF. The CDR3 DNA reads TGCAGCGTTGAATGGAACACTGAAGCTTTCTTT. The full variable domain, rest sourced from reference TRBV29-1 and TRBJ1-1, is SAVISQKPSRDICQRGTSLTIQCQVDSQVTMMFWYRQQPGQSLTLIATANQGSEATYESGFVIDKFPISRPNLTFSTLTVSNMSPEDSSIYLCSVEWNTEAFFGQGTRLTVV.

V is TRBV19 and J is TRBJ1-5; no clear D. The V gene's germline CDR1 is LNHDA and CDR2 SQIVND (reference sequence). Trimming stripped 3 bases from V and 0 bases from J, with 9 bases between. The CDR3 extends over 15 amino acids. CDR3 region: CASSINGVSNQPQHF. CDR3 in DNA: TGTGCCAGTAGTATTAATGGCGTTAGCAATCAGCCCCAGCATTTT.

The chain is built from TRBV12-3 or TRBV12-4 and TRBJ1-4; D gene uncertain. This CDR3 comprises 13 residues. Trimming removed 3 bases from V and 4 bases from J, with 6 bases in between. In DNA, the CDR3 is TGTGCCAGCAGTTTCGCTAATAATGAAAAACTGTTTTTT. It yields the protein CASSFANNEKLFF.

The chain uses TRBV18 and TRBJ2-3, with TRBD2 matching 14 bases. V lost 0 bases, J lost 5 bases, and 4 bases stayed unmatched. CDR3 length: 17 residues. Germline assignment: CDR1 KGHSH and CDR2 LQKENI. CDR3 sequence (DNA): TGTGCCAGCTCACCACCGGGACTAGCGGGAGTGATAGATACGCAGTATTTT. Encoded protein: CASSPPGLAGVIDTQYF.